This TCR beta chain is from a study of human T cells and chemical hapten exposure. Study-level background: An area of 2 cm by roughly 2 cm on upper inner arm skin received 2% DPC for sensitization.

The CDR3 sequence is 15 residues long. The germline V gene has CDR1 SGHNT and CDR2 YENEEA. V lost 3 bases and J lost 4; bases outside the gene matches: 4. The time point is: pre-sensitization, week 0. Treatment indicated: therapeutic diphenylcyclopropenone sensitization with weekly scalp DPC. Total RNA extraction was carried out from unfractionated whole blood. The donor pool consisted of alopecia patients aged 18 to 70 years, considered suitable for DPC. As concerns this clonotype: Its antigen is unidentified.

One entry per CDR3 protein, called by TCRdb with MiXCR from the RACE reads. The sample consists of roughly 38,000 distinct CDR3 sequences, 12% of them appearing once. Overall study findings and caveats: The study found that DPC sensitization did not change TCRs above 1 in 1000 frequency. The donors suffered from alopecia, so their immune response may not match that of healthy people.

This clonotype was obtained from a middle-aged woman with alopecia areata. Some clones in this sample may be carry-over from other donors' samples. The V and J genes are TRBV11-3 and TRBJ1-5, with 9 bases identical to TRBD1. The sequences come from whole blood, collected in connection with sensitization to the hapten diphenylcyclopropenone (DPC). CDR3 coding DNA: TGTGCCAGCAGCTTCGACAGGGGGTGGAATCAGCCCCAGCATTTT. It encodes CASSFDRGWNQPQHF.